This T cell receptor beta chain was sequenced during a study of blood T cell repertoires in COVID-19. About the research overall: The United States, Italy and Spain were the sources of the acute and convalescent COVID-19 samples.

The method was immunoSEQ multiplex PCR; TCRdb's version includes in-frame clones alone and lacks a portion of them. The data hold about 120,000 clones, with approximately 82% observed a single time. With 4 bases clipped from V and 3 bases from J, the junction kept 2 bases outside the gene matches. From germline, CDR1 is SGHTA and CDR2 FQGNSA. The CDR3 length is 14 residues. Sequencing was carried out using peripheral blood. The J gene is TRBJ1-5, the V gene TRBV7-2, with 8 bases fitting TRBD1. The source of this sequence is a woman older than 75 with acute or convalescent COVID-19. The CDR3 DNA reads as TGTGCCAGCAGCTCGACAGGGGCCAATCAGCCCCAGCATTTT. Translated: CASSSTGANQPQHF.